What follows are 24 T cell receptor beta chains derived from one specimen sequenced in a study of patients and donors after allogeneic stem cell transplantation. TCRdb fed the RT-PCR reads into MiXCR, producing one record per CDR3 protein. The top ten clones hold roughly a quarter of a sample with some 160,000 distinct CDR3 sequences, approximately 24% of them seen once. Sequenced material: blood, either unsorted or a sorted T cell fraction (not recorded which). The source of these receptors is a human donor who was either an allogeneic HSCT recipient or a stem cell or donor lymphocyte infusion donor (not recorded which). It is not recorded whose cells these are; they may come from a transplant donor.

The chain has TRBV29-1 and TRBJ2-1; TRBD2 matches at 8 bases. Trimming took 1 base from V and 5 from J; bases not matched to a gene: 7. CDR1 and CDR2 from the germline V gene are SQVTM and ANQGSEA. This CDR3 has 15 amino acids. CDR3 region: CSVEVGTSWDNEQFF. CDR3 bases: TGCAGCGTTGAAGTCGGGACTAGTTGGGACAATGAGCAGTTCTTC.

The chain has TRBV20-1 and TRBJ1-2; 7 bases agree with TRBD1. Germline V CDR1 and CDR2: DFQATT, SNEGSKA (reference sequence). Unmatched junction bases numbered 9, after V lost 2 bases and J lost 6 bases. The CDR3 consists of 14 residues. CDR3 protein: CSARSDRVGDGYTF. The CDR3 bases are TGCAGTGCTAGATCCGACAGGGTAGGAGATGGCTACACCTTC.

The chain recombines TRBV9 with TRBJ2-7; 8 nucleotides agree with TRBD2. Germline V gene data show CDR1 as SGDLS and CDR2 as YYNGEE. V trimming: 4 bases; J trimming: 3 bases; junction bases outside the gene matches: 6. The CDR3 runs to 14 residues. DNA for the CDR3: TGTGCCAGCAGCCCCGGGGGGGGTGGCTACGAGCAGTACTTC. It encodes CASSPGGGGYEQYF.

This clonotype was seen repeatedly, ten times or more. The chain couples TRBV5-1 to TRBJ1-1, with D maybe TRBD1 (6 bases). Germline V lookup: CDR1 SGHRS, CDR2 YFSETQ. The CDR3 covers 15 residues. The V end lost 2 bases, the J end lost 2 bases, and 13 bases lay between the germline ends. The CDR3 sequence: CASSFLGTPNTEAFF. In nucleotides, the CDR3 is TGCGCCAGCAGCTTTCTAGGGACACCCAACACTGAAGCTTTCTTT.

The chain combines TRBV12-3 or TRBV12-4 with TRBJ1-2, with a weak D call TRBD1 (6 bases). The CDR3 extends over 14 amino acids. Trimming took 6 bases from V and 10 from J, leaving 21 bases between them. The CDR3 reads CASSYYTGAGDYTF. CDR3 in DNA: TGTGCCAGCAGCTACTATACGGGGGCCGGTGACTACACCTTC.

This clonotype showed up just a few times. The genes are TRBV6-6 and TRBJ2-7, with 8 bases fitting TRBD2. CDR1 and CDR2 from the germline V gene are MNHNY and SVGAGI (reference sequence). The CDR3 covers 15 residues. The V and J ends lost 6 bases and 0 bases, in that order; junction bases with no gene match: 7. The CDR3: CASRELAASSYEQYF. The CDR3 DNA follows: TGTGCCAGCAGAGAACTAGCGGCAAGCTCCTACGAGCAGTACTTC.

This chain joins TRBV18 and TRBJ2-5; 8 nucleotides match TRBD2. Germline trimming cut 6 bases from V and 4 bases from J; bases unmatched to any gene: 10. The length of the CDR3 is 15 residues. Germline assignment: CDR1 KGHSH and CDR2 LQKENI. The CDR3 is CASSQSGGSRETQYF. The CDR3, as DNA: TGTGCCAGCTCCCAGTCGGGGGGGTCACGAGAGACCCAGTACTTC.

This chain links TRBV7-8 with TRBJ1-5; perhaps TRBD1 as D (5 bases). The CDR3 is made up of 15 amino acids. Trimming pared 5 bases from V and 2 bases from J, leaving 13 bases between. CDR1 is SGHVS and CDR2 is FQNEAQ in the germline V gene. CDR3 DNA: TGTGCCAGCAGCCCTCGGGGCTCCGGCAATCAGCCCCAGCATTTT. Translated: CASSPRGSGNQPQHF.

In DNA form, the CDR3 reads TGTGCCATCAGTGAGCCTAAGACTAGCGTATACGAGCAGTACTTC. The encoded protein is CAISEPKTSVYEQYF. The chain recombines TRBV10-3 with TRBJ2-7; 8 bases match TRBD2. This CDR3 contains 15 residues. CDR1 is ENHRY and CDR2 is SYGVKD in the germline V gene. The J segment lost 4 bases and the V segment lost 2 bases, leaving 7 bases of the junction unmatched.

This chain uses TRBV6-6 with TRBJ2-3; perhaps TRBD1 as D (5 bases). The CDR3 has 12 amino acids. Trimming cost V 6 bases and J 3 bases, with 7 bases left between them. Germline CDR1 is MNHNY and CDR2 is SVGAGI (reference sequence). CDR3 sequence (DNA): TGTGCCAGCAGAGGGGAAACAGATACGCAGTATTTT. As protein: CASRGETDTQYF.

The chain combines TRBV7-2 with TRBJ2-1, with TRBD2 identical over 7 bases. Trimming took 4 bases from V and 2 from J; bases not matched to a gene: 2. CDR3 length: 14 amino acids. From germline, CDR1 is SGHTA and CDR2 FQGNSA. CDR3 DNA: TGTGCCAGCAGCTGGACTAGTCCCTACAATGAGCAGTTCTTC. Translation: CASSWTSPYNEQFF.

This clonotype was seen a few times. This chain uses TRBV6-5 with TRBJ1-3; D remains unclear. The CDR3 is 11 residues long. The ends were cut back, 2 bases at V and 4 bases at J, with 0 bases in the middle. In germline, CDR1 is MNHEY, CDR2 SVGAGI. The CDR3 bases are TGTGCCAGCAGTTACGGAAACACCATATATTTT. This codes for CASSYGNTIYF.

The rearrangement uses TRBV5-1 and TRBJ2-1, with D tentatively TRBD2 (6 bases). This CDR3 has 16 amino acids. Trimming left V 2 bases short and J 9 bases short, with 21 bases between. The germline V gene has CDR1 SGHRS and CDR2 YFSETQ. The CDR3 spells CASSLLAGLLVGEQFF. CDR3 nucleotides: TGCGCCAGCAGCTTACTTGCCGGACTACTGGTCGGTGAGCAGTTCTTC. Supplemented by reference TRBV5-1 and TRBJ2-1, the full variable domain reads KAGVTQTPRYLIKTRGQQVTLSCSPISGHRSVSWYQQTPGQGLQFLFEYFSETQRNKGNFPGRFSGRQFSNSRSEMNVSTLELGDSALYLCASSLLAGLLVGEQFFGPGTRLTVL.

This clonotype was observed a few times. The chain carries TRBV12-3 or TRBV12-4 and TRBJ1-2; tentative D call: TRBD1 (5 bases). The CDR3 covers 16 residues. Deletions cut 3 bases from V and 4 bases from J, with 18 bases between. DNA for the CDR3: TGTGCCAGCAGTTTCCCTGGGGGGTCGAGGTCCTATGGCTACACCTTC. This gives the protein CASSFPGGSRSYGYTF.

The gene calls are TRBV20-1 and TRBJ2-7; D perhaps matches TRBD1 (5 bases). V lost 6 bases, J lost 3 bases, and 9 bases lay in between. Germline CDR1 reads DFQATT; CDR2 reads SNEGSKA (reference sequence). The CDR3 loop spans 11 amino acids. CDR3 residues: CSATTDYEQYF. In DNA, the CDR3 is TGCAGTGCCACGACAGACTACGAGCAGTACTTC.

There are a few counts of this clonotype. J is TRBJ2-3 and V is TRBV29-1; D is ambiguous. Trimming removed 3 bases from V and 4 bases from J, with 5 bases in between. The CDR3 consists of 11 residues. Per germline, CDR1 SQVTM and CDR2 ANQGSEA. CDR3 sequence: CSVDTSDTQYF. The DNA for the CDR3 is TGCAGCGTTGACACTTCAGATACGCAGTATTTT.

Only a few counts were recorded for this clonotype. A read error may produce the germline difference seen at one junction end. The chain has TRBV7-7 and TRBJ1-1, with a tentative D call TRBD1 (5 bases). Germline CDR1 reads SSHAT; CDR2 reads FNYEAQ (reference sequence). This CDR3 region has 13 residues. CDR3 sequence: CASTPLGGTEAFF. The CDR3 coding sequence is TGTGCTAGCACCCCGTTGGGGGGGACTGAAGCTTTCTTT.

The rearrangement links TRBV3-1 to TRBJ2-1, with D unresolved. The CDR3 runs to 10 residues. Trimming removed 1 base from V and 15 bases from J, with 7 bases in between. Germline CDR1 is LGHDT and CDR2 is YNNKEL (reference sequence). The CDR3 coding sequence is TGTGCCAGCAGCCAAGGTGCCTGGTTCTTC. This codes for CASSQGAWFF.

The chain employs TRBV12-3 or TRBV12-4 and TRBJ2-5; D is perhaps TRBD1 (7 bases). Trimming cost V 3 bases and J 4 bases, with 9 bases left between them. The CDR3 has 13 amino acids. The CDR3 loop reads CASSFRGAETQYF. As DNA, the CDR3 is TGTGCCAGCAGTTTCAGGGGGGCAGAGACCCAGTACTTC.

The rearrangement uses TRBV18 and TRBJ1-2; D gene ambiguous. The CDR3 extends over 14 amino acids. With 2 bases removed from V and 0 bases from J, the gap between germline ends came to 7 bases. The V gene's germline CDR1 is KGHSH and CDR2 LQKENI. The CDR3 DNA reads TGTGCCAGCTCACCAGTGCAGGCTAACTATGGCTACACCTTC. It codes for CASSPVQANYGYTF.

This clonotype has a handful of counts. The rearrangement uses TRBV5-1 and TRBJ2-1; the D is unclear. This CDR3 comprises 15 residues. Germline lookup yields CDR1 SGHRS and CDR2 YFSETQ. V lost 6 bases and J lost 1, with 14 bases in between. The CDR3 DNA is TGCGCCAGCACCCCGTGGGTAGAATCCTACAATGAGCAGTTCTTC. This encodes CASTPWVESYNEQFF.

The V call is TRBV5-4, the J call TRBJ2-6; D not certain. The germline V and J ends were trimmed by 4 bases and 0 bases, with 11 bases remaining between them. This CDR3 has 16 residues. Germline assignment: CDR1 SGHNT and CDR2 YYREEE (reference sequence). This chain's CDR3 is CASSPMGHSGANVLTF. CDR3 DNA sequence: TGTGCCAGCAGCCCCATGGGCCACTCTGGGGCCAACGTCCTGACTTTC.

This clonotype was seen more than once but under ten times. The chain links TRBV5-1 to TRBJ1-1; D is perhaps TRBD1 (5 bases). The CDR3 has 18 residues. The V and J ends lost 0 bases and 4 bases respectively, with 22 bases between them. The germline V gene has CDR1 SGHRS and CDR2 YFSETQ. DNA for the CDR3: TGCGCCAGCAGCTTGGGTTATGGGGGAAAAGCTCCTGGCACTGAAGCTTTCTTT. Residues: CASSLGYGGKAPGTEAFF.

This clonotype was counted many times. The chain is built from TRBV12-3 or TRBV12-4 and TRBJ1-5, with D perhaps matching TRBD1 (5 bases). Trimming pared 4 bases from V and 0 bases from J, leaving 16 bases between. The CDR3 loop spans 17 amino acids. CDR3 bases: TGTGCCAGCAGTTCGGAGGGGCGCGGGTATAGCAATCAGCCCCAGCATTTT. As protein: CASSSEGRGYSNQPQHF.